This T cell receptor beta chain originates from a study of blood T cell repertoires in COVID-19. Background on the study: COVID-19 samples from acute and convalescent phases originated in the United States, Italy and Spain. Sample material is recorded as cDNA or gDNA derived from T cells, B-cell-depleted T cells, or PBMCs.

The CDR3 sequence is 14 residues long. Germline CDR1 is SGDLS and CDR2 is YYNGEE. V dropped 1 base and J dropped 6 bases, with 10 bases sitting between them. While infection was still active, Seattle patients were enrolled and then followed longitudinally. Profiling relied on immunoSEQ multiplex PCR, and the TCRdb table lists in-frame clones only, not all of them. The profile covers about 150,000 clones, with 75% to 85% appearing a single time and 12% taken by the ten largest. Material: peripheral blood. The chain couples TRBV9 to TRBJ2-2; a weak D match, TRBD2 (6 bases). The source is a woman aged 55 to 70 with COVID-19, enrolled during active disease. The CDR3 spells CASSVLSGAGELFF. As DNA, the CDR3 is TGTGCCAGCAGCGTACTTAGCGGTGCCGGGGAGCTGTTTTTT. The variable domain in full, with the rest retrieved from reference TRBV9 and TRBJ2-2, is DSGVTQTPKHLITATGQRVTLRCSPRSGDLSVYWYQQSLDQGLQFLIQYYNGEERAKGNILERFSAQQFPDLHSELNLSSLELGDSALYFCASSVLSGAGELFFGEGSRLTVL.